Listed below are T cell receptor beta chains from one sample, sequenced in a study of early stage breast cancer tumors. Clones were read by immunoSEQ multiplex PCR, and TCRdb kept only the in-frame ones, dropping some. Of about 11,000 clones listed, about 78% are singletons. Material for sequencing was breast tumor tissue. The source of these receptors is a person in their forties with breast cancer. The CDR3 runs from the conserved cysteine through the conserved F or W. Each record gives: clone size, D gene, J gene, V gene, CDR3 DNA, CDR3 protein. A D gene is named only where the DNA matches it firmly. Only some rows state a clone size, as once, few, many or a class for expanded clones.

-,-,TRBJ2-2,TRBV5-6,TGTGCCAGCAGCCTTCCTGCAAACACCGGGGAGCTGTTTTTT,CASSLPANTGELFF
-,-,TRBJ1-5,TRBV6-1,TGTGCCAGCAGTGATGGAGGGGGAAATCAGCCCCAGCATTTT,CASSDGGGNQPQHF
-,-,TRBJ2-1,TRBV9,TGTGCCAGCAGCCAAGCACAGCAGGGGCTCAATGAGCAGTTCTTC,CASSQAQQGLNEQFF
-,-,TRBJ1-2,TRBV29-1,TGCAGCGTCGAGAAAGAGTATGGCTACACCTTC,CSVEKEYGYTF
-,TRBD2,TRBJ2-1,TRBV28,TGTGCCAGCAGTTTATATGCTAGCGGGAAAGGGGAGCAGTTCTTC,CASSLYASGKGEQFF
-,TRBD1,TRBJ2-7,TRBV20-1,TGCAGTGCTGGACAGGGAGGAGAGCAGTACTTC,CSAGQGGEQYF
-,TRBD2,TRBJ2-7,TRBV6-6,TGTGCCAGCAGTCCTAAGGGACTAGAGGCTTTCGAGCAGTACTTC,CASSPKGLEAFEQYF
few,-,TRBJ2-4,TRBV4-1,TGCGCCAGCAGCCAAGTGGTTACGACCTTAGGGAACATTCAGTACTTC,CASSQVVTTLGNIQYF
-,-,TRBJ2-7,TRBV6-1,TGTGCCAGCCTAGCAGGGGGGGCGCAAAGGTACGAGCAGTACTTC,CASLAGGAQRYEQYF
-,-,TRBJ2-1,TRBV11-2,TGTGCCAGCAGCGTGGGCAACAATGAGCAGTTCTTC,CASSVGNNEQFF
-,TRBD1,TRBJ2-6,TRBV19,TGTGCCAGTACACCCAGGGGGTCGTCTGGGGCCAACGTCCTGACTTTC,CASTPRGSSGANVLTF
-,-,TRBJ1-1,TRBV7-2,TGTGCCAGCAGCTCAGGGGTTTCGAACACTGAAGCTTTCTTT,CASSSGVSNTEAFF
-,-,TRBJ2-5,TRBV13,TGTGCCAGCAGCTTCGGCAACCAAGAGACCCAGTACTTC,CASSFGNQETQYF
-,-,TRBJ1-1,TRBV5-1,TGCGCCAGCAGCTTAGGGCAGGCGGCAAGGGACACTGAAGCTTTCTTT,CASSLGQAARDTEAFF
-,-,TRBJ2-3,TRBV4-1,TGCGCCAGCAGCCAAGGGGGGCTAATGACTACACAGATCACAGATACGCAGTATTTT,CASSQGGLMTTQITDTQYF
-,TRBD2,TRBJ2-3,TRBV29-1,TGCAGCGTATGGACCGGGACTAGCGACGTAGATACGCAGTATTTT,CSVWTGTSDVDTQYF
-,TRBD1,TRBJ2-2,TRBV5-4,TGTGCCAGCCACAGCTTGAAGGGACAGTCAACGGCCGGGGAGCTGTTTTTT,CASHSLKGQSTAGELFF
-,TRBD1,TRBJ1-4,TRBV29-1,TGCAGCGTAATAGACCCGAAGGGACAGGGGTCACAAGAACAGGAAAAACTGTTTTTT,CSVIDPKGQGSQEQEKLFF
-,-,TRBJ2-7,TRBV28,TGTGCCAGCAGTTTAGGGGCAGAGGCGCAGTACTTC,CASSLGAEAQYF
once,-,TRBJ2-1,TRBV6-5,TGTGCCAGCAGTTTTACCGGGAACCAGCAGTTCTTC,CASSFTGNQQFF
-,-,TRBJ1-2,TRBV6-6,TGTGCCAGCAGCTGGGACTCTAACTATGGCTACACCTTC,CASSWDSNYGYTF
-,-,TRBJ2-5,TRBV7-9,TGTGCCAGCAGCTTAGGGGATGGGAAGACCCAGTACTTC,CASSLGDGKTQYF
-,TRBD1,TRBJ1-2,TRBV6-5,TGTGCCGGCAGTACCGGACAGGGTCCTAACTATGGCTACACCTTC,CAGSTGQGPNYGYTF
-,-,TRBJ1-2,TRBV4-1,TGCGCCAGCAGCCAGGAATCCCAGGCCGATGGCTACACCTTC,CASSQESQADGYTF
-,-,TRBJ1-2,TRBV5-1,TGCGCCAGCAGCTTCCAAAGCGACAGGAGTTATGGCTACACCTTC,CASSFQSDRSYGYTF
-,-,TRBJ2-5,TRBV2,TGTGCCAGCAGTGTCAGACTAGTCCAAGAGACCCAGTACTTC,CASSVRLVQETQYF
-,-,TRBJ2-7,TRBV19,TGTGCCAGTAGCCCCAGTAGAATGTCCTACGAGCAGTACTTC,CASSPSRMSYEQYF
-,-,TRBJ1-3,TRBV5-5,TGTGCCAGCAGCTCCACTACAGGCTTCTCTGGAAACACCATATATTTT,CASSSTTGFSGNTIYF
-,-,TRBJ2-2,TRBV2,TGTGCCAGCATAAGGACAGAGAACACCGGGGAGCTGTTTTTT,CASIRTENTGELFF
few,-,TRBJ1-2,TRBV10-2,TGCGCCAGCAGTGAGACAACGGGGGGCTACACCTTC,CASSETTGGYTF
-,-,TRBJ2-1,TRBV7-8,TGTGCCAGCAGCTTAGCGTCCTTGACAGTCGATGAGCAGTTCTTC,CASSLASLTVDEQFF
-,TRBD1,TRBJ1-2,TRBV6-1,TGTGCCAGTCTCGGGGACAGGACTACCTATGGCTACACCTTC,CASLGDRTTYGYTF
once,-,TRBJ2-7,TRBV5-1,TGCGCCAGCAGCTTGGCCAAGGGCTACGAGCAGTACTTC,CASSLAKGYEQYF
-,-,TRBJ2-3,TRBV2,TGTGCCAGCAGTGAACCCCAGAGATCCCCACCTTCCACAGATACGCAGTATTTT,CASSEPQRSPPSTDTQYF
once,TRBD1,TRBJ1-5,TRBV5-1,TGCGCCAGCAGCTTAATGGGACAGGGGGGACAGCCCCAGCATTTT,CASSLMGQGGQPQHF
-,-,TRBJ2-1,TRBV5-1,TGCGCCAGCAGCTTACGAGGGAACAATGAGCAGTTCTTC,CASSLRGNNEQFF
-,-,TRBJ2-1,TRBV4-2,TGTGCCAGCAGCCCATTGGACTCTGCGACCTACAATGAGCAGTTCTTC,CASSPLDSATYNEQFF
-,TRBD2,TRBJ2-3,TRBV9,TGTGCCAGCAGCGTAGCTGGGACTATGGCAGATACGCAGTATTTT,CASSVAGTMADTQYF
-,-,TRBJ1-5,TRBV18,TGTGCCAGCTCGAGGACACAGAATCAGCCCCAGCATTTT,CASSRTQNQPQHF
-,-,TRBJ2-2,TRBV27,TGTGCCAGCAGTTTAGTTTACCGCGGGGAGCTGTTTTTT,CASSLVYRGELFF
-,-,TRBJ1-5,TRBV25-1,TGTGCCAGCAGTGTTGGCCCAAGGGGAAGGGGCAATCAGCCCCAGCATTTT,CASSVGPRGRGNQPQHF
-,TRBD1,TRBJ2-7,TRBV7-8,TGTGCCAGCAGCCGTCCCGGGACAGGGGGCTCTCCTAACCGCTACGAGCAGTACTTC,CASSRPGTGGSPNRYEQYF
-,-,TRBJ2-3,TRBV9,TGTGCCAGCAGCCCCCATCATCTCGAGACAGATACGCAGTATTTT,CASSPHHLETDTQYF
-,-,TRBJ2-3,TRBV6-1,TGTGCCAGCAGTGAAGATAGGGAAGGAAGCACAGATACGCAGTATTTT,CASSEDREGSTDTQYF
few,TRBD1,TRBJ1-2,TRBV7-9,TGTGCCAGCAGCTTCACAGGGGAGGGCTACACCTTC,CASSFTGEGYTF
-,TRBD1,TRBJ2-2,TRBV14,TGTGCCAGCAGCCGGACAGGGGGGAACACCGGGGAGCTGTTTTTT,CASSRTGGNTGELFF
-,-,TRBJ1-1,TRBV6-5,TGTGCCAGCAGTTATGCAGGGAATTTAAATGAAGCTTTCTTT,CASSYAGNLNEAFF
-,TRBD2,TRBJ2-7,TRBV2,TGTGCCAGCTACTCTGGGAGTCTAGCGGGGTCGTTGTACGAGCAGTACTTC,CASYSGSLAGSLYEQYF
-,-,TRBJ2-5,TRBV18,TGTGCCAGCTCAGCCGGCCAAGAGACCCAGTACTTC,CASSAGQETQYF
-,-,TRBJ2-7,TRBV5-1,TGCGCCAGCAGGGTTGGGGGAAACAACGAGCAGTACTTC,CASRVGGNNEQYF
large,TRBD1,TRBJ2-4,TRBV27,TGTGCCAGCAGTTTCCCTAATAGACAGGGTAAGGGTGAGGGAAACATTCAGTACTTC,CASSFPNRQGKGEGNIQYF
-,-,TRBJ2-1,TRBV19,TGTGCCAGTAGTTCCCGGGCGAGGGGCTCCTACAATGAGCAGTTCTTC,CASSSRARGSYNEQFF
-,-,TRBJ2-7,TRBV7-2,TGTGCCAGCAGCCCCATGGCAGGACCCTACGAGCAGTACTTC,CASSPMAGPYEQYF
-,-,TRBJ2-1,TRBV6-5,TGTGCCAGCAGTTACTTAGAAACAGGCCTCAATGAGCAGTTCTTC,CASSYLETGLNEQFF
medium-sized,TRBD2,TRBJ2-1,TRBV27,TGTGCCAGCAGTTTAGGTTTGGTCGGGGGGGTGAGCTCCTACAATGAGCAGTTCTTC,CASSLGLVGGVSSYNEQFF
-,TRBD2,TRBJ2-1,TRBV7-2,TGTGCCAGCAGCCCAACCCGTGGGGGACTAGCGGGAGCTCAGCAGTTCTTC,CASSPTRGGLAGAQQFF
-,-,TRBJ2-1,TRBV27,TGTGCCAGCAGTTACGGGGTGGGGCCGTACAATGAGCAGTTCTTC,CASSYGVGPYNEQFF